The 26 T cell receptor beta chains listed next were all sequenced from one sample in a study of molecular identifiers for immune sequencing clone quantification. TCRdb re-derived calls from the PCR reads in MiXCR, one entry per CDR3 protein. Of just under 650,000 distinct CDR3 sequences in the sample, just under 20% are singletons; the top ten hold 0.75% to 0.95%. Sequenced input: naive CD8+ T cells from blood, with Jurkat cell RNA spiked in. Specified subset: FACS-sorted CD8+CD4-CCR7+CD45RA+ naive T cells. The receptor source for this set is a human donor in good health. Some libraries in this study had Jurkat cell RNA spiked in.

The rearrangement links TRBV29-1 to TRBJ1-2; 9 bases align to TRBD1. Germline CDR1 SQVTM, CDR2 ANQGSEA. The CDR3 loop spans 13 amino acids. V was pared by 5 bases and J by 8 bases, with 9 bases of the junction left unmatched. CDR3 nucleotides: TGCAGCGTTCGATGGGACAGGGCGCCCGGCTACACCTTC. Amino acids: CSVRWDRAPGYTF.

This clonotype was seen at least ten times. The CDR3 region has the DNA TGTGCCAGCAGTTTATCATGGGGCCCGATTACCTACGAGCAGTACTTC. It translates to CASSLSWGPITYEQYF. The chain recombines TRBV27 with TRBJ2-7, with a possible D match to TRBD1 (5 bases). There are 16 residues in the CDR3. Germline V gene sequence: CDR1 MNHEY, CDR2 SMNVEV (reference sequence). V shed 0 bases and J shed 2 bases, with 14 bases lying between them.

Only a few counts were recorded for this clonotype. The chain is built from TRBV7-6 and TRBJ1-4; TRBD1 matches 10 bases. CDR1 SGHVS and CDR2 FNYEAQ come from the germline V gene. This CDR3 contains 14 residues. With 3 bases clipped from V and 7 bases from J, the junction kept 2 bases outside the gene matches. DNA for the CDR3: TGTGCCAGCAGCTTGACAGGGGGCGTTGAAAAACTGTTTTTT. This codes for CASSLTGGVEKLFF.

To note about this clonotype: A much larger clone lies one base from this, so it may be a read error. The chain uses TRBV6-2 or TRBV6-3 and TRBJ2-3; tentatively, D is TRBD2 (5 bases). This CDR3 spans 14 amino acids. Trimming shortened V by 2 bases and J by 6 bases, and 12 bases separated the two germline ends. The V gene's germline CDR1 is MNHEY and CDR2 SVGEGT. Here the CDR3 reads CASSYTGIRDTQYF. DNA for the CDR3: TGTGCCAGCAGTTACACGGGGATACGGGATACGCAGTATTTT.

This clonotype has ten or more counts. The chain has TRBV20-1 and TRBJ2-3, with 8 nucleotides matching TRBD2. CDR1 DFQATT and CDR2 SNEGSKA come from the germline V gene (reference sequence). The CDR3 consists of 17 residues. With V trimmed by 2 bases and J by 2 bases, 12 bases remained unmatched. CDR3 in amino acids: CSARPISGNKLTDTQYF. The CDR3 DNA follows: TGCAGTGCTAGACCTATTAGCGGGAATAAACTCACAGATACGCAGTATTTT.

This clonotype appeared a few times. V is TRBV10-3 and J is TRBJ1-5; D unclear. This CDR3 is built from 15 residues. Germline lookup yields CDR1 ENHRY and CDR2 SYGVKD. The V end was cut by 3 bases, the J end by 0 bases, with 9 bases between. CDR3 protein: CAISDTENSNQPQHF. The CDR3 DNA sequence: TGTGCCATCAGTGACACAGAGAATAGCAATCAGCCCCAGCATTTT.

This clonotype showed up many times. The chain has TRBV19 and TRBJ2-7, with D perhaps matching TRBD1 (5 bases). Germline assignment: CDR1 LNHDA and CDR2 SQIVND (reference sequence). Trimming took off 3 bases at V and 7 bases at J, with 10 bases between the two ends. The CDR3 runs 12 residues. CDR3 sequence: CASSMAGREQYF. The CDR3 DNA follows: TGTGCCAGTAGTATGGCAGGGCGGGAGCAGTACTTC.

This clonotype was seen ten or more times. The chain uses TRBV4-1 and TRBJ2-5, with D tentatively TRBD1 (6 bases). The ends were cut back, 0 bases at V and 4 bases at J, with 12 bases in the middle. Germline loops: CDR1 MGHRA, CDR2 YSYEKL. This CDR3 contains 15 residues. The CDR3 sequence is CASSQDPGAGETQYF. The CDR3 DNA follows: TGCGCCAGCAGCCAAGATCCAGGGGCTGGAGAGACCCAGTACTTC.

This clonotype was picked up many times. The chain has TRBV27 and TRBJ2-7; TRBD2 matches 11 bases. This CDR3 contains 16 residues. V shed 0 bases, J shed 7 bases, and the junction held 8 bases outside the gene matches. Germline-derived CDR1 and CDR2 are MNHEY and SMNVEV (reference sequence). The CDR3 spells CASSLSFSGRASEQYF. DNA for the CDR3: TGTGCCAGCAGTTTATCGTTTAGCGGGAGGGCCTCGGAGCAGTACTTC.

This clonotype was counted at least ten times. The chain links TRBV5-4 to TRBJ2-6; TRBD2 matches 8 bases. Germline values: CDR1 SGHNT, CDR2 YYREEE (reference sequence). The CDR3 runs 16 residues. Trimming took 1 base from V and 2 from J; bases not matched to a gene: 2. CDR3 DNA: TGTGCCAGCAGCTTGTTCGGGGGGGCTGGGGCCAACGTCCTGACTTTC. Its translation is CASSLFGGAGANVLTF.

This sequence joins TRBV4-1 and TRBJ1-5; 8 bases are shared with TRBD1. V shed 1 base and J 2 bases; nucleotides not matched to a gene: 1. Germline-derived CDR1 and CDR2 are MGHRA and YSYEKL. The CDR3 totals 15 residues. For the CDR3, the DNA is TGCGCCAGCAGCCAAGTGGACAGGGGCAATCAGCCCCAGCATTTT. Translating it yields CASSQVDRGNQPQHF.

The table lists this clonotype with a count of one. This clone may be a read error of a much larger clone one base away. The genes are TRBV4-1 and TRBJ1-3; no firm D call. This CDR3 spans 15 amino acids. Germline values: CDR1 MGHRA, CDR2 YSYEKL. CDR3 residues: CASSQVWVSGNTTYF. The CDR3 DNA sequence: TGCGCCAGCAGCCAAGTTTGGGTCTCTGGAAACACCACATATTTT.

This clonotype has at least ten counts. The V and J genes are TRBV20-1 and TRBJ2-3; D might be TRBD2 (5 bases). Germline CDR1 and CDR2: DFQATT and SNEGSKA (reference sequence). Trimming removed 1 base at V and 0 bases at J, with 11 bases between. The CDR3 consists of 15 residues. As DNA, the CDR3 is TGCAGTGCTAGAGGACTATCTACTAGCACAGATACGCAGTATTTT. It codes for CSARGLSTSTDTQYF.

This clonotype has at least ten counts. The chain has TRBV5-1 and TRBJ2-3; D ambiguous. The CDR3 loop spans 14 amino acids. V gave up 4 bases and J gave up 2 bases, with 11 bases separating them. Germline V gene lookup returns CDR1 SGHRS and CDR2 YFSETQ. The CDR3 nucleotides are TGCGCCAGCAGCCCCCGTTTGCCCACAGATACGCAGTATTTT. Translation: CASSPRLPTDTQYF.

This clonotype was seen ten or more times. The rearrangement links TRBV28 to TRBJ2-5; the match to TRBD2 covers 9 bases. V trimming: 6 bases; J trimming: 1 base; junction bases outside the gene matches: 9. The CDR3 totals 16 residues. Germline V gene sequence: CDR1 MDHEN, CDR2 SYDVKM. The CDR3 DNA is TGTGCCAGCAGGCACGACTTACTAGCGGGCCAAGAGACCCAGTACTTC. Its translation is CASRHDLLAGQETQYF.

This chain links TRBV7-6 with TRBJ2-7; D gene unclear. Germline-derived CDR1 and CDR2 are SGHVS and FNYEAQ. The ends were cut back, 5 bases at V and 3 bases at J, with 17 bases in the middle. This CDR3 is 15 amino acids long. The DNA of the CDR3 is TGTGCCAGCAGCCCTCTCACAGACAACTTCTACGAGCAGTACTTC. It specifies CASSPLTDNFYEQYF.

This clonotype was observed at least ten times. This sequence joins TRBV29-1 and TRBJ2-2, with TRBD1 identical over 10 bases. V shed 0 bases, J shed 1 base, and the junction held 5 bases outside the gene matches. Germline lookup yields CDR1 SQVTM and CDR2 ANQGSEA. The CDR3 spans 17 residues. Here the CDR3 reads CSVEDRDRGLNTGELFF. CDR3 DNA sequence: TGCAGCGTTGAAGATCGGGACAGGGGACTGAACACCGGGGAGCTGTTTTTT.

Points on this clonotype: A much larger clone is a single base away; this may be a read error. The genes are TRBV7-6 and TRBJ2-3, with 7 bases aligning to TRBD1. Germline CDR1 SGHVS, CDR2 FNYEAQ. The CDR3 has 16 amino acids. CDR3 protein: CASSSFRGRSTDTQCF. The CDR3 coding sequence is TGTGCCAGCAGCTCGTTTAGGGGGCGGAGCACAGATACGCAGTGTTTT.

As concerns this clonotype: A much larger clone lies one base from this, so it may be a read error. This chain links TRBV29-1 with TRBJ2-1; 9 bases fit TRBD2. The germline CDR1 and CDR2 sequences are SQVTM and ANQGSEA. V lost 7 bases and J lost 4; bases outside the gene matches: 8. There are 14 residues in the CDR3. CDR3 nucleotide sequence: TGCAGCGCCTTAGCTAGCGGGGTGTACAATGAGCAGTTCTTC. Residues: CSALASGVYNEQFF.

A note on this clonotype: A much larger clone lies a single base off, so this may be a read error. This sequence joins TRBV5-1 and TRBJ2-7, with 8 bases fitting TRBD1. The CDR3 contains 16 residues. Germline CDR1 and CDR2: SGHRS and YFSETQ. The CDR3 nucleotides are TGCGCCAGCAGCTTGGCCGCCCCAGGGGGCTGGAACGAGCAGCACTTC. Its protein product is CASSLAAPGGWNEQHF.

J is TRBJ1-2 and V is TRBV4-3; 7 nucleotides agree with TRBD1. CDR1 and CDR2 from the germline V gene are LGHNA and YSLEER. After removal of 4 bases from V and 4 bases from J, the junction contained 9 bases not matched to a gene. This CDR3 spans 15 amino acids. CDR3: CASSRESTGSYGYTF. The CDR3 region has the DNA TGCGCCAGCAGCCGAGAATCGACAGGGAGCTATGGCTACACCTTC.

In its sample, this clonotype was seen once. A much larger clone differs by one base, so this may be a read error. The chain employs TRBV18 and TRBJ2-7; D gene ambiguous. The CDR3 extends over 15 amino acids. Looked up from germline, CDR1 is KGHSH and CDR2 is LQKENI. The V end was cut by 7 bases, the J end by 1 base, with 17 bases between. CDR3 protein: CASLLPQTASYEQYF. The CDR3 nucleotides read TGTGCCAGCTTACTCCCCCAAACAGCATCCTACGAGCAGTACTTC.

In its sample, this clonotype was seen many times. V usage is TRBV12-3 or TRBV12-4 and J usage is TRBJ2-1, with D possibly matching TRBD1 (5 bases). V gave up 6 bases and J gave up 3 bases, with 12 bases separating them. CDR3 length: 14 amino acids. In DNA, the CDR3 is TGTGCCAGCAGCCAAGACAGTGTCTACAATGAGCAGTTCTTC. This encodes CASSQDSVYNEQFF.

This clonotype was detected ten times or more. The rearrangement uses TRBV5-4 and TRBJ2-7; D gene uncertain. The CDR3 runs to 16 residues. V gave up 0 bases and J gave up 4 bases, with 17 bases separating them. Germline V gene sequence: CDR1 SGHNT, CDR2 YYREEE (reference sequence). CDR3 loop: CASSLVKPHMLYEQYF. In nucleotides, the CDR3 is TGTGCCAGCAGCTTGGTGAAGCCCCACATGTTATACGAGCAGTACTTC.

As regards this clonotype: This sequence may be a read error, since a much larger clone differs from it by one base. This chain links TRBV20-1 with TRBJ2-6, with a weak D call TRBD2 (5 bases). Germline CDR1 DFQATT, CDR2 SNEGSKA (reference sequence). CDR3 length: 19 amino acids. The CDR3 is CSTRDYRAGIASGANVLTF. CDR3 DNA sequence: TGCAGTACTAGAGATTACCGGGCAGGAATTGCCTCTGGGGCCAACGTCCTGACTTTC.

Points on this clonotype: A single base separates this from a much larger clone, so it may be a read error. CDR3 in DNA: TGCAGTGCTGGACTTGCTAGCGAGGCCACAGATACGCAGTATTTT. Protein sequence: CSAGLASEATDTQYF. The chain carries TRBV20-1 and TRBJ2-3; TRBD2 might be the D (6 bases). The CDR3 is made up of 15 amino acids. Germline V gene sequence: CDR1 DFQATT, CDR2 SNEGSKA (reference sequence). Trimming stripped 5 bases from V and 2 bases from J, with 17 bases between.